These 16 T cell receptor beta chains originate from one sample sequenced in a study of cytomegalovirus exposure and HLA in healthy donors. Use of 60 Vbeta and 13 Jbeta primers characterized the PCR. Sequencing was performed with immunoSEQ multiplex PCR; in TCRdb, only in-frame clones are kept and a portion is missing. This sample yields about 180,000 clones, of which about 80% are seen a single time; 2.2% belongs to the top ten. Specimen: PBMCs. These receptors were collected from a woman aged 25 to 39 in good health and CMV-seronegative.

The CDR3 loop is CASSPLPGRGHNEQFF. The CDR3 DNA reads TGTGCCAGCAGTCCTCTGCCAGGGAGGGGACACAATGAGCAGTTCTTC. The chain recombines TRBV28 with TRBJ2-1, with 7 bases matching TRBD2. The CDR3 is 16 amino acids. V shed 5 bases and J 5 bases; nucleotides not matched to a gene: 12. Germline V gives CDR1 MDHEN, CDR2 SYDVKM.

CDR3 residues: CAISEGQGKVRTEAFF. The CDR3 nucleotides read TGTGCCATCAGTGAGGGACAGGGTAAAGTGAGGACTGAAGCTTTCTTT. The chain employs TRBV10-3 and TRBJ1-1; 8 bases are a match to TRBD1. V gave up 2 bases and J gave up 5 bases; unmatched junction bases: 10. CDR1 and CDR2 (germline): ENHRY, SYGVKD. CDR3 length: 16 residues.

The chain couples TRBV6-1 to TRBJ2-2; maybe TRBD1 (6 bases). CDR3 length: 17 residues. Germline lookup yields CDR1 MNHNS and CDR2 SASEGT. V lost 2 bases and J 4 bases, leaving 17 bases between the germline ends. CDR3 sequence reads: CASSELFYRDPTGELFF. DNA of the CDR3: TGTGCCAGCAGTGAATTATTTTACAGGGACCCCACCGGGGAGCTGTTTTTT.

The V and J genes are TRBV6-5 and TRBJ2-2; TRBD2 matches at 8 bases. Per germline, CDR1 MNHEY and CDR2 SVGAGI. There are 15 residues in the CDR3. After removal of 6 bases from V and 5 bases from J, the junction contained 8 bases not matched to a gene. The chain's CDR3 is CASRKPGLGTGELFF. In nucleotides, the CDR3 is TGTGCCAGCAGGAAGCCGGGACTAGGGACCGGGGAGCTGTTTTTT.

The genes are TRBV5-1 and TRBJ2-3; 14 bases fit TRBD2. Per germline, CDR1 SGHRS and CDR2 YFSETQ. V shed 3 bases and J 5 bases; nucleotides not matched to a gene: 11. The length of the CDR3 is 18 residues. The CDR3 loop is CASSSGLAGDFRKDTQYF. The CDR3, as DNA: TGCGCCAGCAGCTCGGGACTAGCGGGAGATTTTAGGAAAGATACGCAGTATTTT.

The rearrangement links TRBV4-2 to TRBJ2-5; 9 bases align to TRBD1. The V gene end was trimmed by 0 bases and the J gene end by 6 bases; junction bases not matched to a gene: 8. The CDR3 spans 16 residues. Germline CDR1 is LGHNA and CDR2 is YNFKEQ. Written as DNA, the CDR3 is TGTGCCAGCAGCCAAGAGTTAACAGGGGGCATACAGACCCAGTACTTC. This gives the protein CASSQELTGGIQTQYF.

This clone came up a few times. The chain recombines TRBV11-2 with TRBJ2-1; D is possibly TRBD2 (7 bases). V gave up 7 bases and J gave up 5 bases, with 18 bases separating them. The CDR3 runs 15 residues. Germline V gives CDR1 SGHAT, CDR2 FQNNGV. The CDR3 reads CASNLNVGGHNEQFF. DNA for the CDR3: TGTGCCAGCAACCTTAATGTCGGGGGGCACAATGAGCAGTTCTTC.

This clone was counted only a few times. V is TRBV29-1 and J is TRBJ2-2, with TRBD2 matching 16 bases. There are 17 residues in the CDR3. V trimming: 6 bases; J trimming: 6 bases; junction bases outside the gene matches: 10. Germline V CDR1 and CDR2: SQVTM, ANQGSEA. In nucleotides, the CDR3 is TGCAGCGTGCACGGGACTAGCGGGAGGGCCATAGCCGGGGAGCTGTTTTTT. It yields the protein CSVHGTSGRAIAGELFF.

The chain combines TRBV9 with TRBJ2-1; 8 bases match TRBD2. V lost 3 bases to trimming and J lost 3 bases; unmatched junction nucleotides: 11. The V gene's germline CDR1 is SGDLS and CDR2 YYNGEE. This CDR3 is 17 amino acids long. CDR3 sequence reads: CASSAPIAGPDYNEQFF. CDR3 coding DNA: TGTGCCAGCAGCGCACCAATAGCGGGGCCTGACTACAATGAGCAGTTCTTC.

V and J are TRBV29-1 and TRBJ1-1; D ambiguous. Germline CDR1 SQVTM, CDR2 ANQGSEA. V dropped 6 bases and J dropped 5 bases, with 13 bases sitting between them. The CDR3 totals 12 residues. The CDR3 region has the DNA TGCAGCGTCAGGAGGACGGAAACTGAAGCTTTCTTT. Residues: CSVRRTETEAFF.

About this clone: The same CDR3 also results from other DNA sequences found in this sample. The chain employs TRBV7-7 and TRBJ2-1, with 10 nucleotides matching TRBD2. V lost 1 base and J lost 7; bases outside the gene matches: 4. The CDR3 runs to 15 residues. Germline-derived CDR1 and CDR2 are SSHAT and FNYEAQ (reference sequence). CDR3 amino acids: CASSLGAGGYNEQFF. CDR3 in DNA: TGTGCCAGCAGCTTAGGAGCGGGGGGGTATAATGAGCAGTTCTTC.

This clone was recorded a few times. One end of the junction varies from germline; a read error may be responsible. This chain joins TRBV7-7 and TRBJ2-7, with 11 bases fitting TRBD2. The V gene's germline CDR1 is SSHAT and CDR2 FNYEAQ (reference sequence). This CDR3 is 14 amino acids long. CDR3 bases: TGTGCTAGCAGCCCCGGGACTAGCGGCTACGAGCAGTACTTC. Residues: CASSPGTSGYEQYF. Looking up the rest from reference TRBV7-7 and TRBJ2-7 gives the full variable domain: GAGVSQSPRYKVTKRGQDVTLRCDPISSHATLYWYQQALGQGPEFLTYFNYEAQPDKSGLPSDRFSAERPEGSISTLTIQRTEQRDSAMYRCASSPGTSGYEQYFGPGTRLTVT.

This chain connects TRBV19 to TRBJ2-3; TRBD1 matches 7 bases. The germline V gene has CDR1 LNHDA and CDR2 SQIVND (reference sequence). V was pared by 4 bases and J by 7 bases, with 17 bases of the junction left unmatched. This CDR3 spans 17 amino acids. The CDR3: CASSTRQGIFMVNTQYF. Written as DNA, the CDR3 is TGTGCCAGTAGTACAAGACAGGGTATCTTTATGGTAAATACGCAGTATTTT.

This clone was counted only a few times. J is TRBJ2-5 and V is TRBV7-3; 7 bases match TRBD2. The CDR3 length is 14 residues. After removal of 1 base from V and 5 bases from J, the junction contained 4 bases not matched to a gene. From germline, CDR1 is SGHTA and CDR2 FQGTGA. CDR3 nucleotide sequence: TGTGCCAGCAGCTTAAATGCGGGAGTGGAGACCCAGTACTTC. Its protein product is CASSLNAGVETQYF.

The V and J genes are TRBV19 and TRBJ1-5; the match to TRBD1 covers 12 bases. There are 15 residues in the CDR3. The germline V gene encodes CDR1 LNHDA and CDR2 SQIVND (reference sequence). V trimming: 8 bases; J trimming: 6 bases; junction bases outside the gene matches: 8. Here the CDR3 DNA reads TGTGCCAGTGGAACCGGGACAGGGGGCGGTCAGCCCCAGCATTTT. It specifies CASGTGTGGGQPQHF.

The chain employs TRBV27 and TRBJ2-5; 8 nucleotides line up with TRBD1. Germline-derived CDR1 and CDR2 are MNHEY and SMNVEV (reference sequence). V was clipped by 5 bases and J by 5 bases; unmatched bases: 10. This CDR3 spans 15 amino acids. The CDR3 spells CASSLQGAGRETQYF. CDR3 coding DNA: TGTGCCAGCAGTCTCCAGGGGGCTGGTCGGGAGACCCAGTACTTC.